This TCR beta chain was sequenced for a study of Graves' ophthalmopathy and Graves' hyperthyroidism (dated by TCRdb to 2016 to 2019). General notes on the study: Peripheral blood samples were taken at the time of initial diagnosis, before any treatment was given. The study used signatures of the TCR beta repertoire to tell Graves' ophthalmopathy apart from Graves' hyperthyroidism and to predict which patients would progress to ophthalmopathy. In total, some 130 blood samples were TCR-sequenced: 40 to 45 ophthalmopathy, approximately 80 hyperthyroidism and about 17 hyperthyroidism-to-ophthalmopathy patients. To explore V-J signatures distinguishing ophthalmopathy from hyperthyroidism, a discovery set of 100 patients (about 41 ophthalmopathy, 57 stable hyperthyroidism) was enrolled. For independent validation, a separate cohort was made up of some 19 hyperthyroidism patients plus 17 patients who later progressed from hyperthyroidism to ophthalmopathy. T-cell repertoires of thyroid tissue and blood were compared in more than five hyperthyroidism patients. Following sampling, methimazole starting at 30 mg daily was administered to hyperthyroidism patients, and high-dose intravenous methylprednisolone was administered to ophthalmopathy patients.

Broader findings and caveats from the paper: The 13-signature model separated ophthalmopathy from stable hyperthyroidism with approximately 85% sensitivity and 81.08% specificity in cross-validation, and 80%/75% in the test set. Most of the expanded thyroid clonotypes with a frequency above 0.001 were also detected in blood, and it was suggested that the thyroid immune response may be reflected by blood repertoires. In validation, the model predicted ophthalmopathy progression with 55% to 71% sensitivity and roughly 72% specificity; eleven to twelve predicted patients were CT-confirmed with GO in a median of about 7.1 months. No statistical method was used to predetermine the sample size, and group allocation was not hidden from the investigators.

This clonotype was detected only a few times. What this receptor recognizes is not known. No much larger clone is present one base from it, and per-base qualities are unavailable. The ophthalmopathy patients had moderately to severely active disease, with a Clinical Activity Score of 3 or higher, a NOSPECS grade of 4 or higher, and a disease duration of less than 3 months. Patients with other autoimmune diseases, uncontrolled infections, pregnancy or lactation were excluded from the study. Diagnosis relied on clinical symptoms, serum thyroxine, TRAb, thyroid ultrasound and orbital computed tomography. Ficoll-Paque density gradient centrifugation was used to isolate PBMCs from approximately 11 ml of fresh peripheral blood. Trizol reagent was used to extract the total RNA, and its quality was then checked on an Agilent 2100 Bioanalyzer. TCR beta CDR3 regions were amplified from RNA transcripts for repertoire sequencing. The first round of RT-PCR was done with HTBI primers and the Qiagen OneStep RT-PCR kit, and was followed by a second round of multiplex PCR, then size selection and purification. The libraries underwent paired-end sequencing with 100 bp reads on an Illumina HiSeq2000. From the authors' description of their analysis: Reads were processed with SOAPnuke, discarding reads with adapters, uncalled bases, mean Phred below 15, or no exact constant-primer or identifier match. High-quality paired reads were merged with COPE v1.2.5. Each unique nucleotide sequence was treated as a clonotype, and MiTCR v1.1 was used to align the clonotypes to the IMGT TRB V, D and J references. The analysis was limited to V-J combinations with a frequency above 0.0001, which together covered approximately 99% of repertoires. For each V-J combination, a TCR clonal expansion and chaos score was defined as the ratio of F50 clonal expansion to chaos observed in the TCRdist matrix. Features were reduced by Welch's t-statistics and random forest to around 14 V-J combinations, which fed a naive Bayes classifier. The Morisita-Horn index was used to measure how similar the thyroid and blood repertoires were. The raw public reads went through TCRdb reprocessing: fastp at Q25, MiXCR clone calling, in-frame beta chains kept. Rows with one shared CDR3 protein collapse into an entry with the most common genes and DNA. TCRdb, not the authors, supplied the V and J calls. Within this sample are around 600,000 distinct CDR3 sequences, with under 50% of them counted one time only. The ten largest clones add up to over 2.5% of the sample.

This TCR was recovered from an adult man with Graves' ophthalmopathy. Specimen: peripheral blood.

The encoded CDR3 is CASSQQLGPYGYTF. The DNA is TGTGCCAGCAGCCAGCAACTCGGGCCTTATGGCTACACCTTC. The receptor chain draws on TRBV9 and TRBJ1-2, with the D gene too uncertain to name. The germline V gene supplies CDR1 SGDLS and CDR2 YYNGEE. V and J lose 4 bases and 5 bases, and a span of 15 bases separates them. The CDR3 has 14 amino acids, counting the end cysteine and phenylalanine. Of all the DNA, just the CDR3 is kept, 42 bases in frame from base 1.